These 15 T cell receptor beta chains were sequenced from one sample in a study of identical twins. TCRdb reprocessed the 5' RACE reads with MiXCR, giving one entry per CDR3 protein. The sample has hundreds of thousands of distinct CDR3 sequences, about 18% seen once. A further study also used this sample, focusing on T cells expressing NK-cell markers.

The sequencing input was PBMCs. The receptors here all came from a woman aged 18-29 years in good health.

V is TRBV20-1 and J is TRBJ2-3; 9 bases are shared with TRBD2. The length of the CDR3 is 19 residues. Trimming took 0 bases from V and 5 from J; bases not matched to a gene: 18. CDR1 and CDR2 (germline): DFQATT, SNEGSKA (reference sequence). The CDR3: CSARDRLAAFPGRKDTQYF. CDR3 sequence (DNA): TGCAGTGCTAGAGACCGACTAGCGGCCTTCCCAGGAAGGAAAGATACGCAGTATTTT.

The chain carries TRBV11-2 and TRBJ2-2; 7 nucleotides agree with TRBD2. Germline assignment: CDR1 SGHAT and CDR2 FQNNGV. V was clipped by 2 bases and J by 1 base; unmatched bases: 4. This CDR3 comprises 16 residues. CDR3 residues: CASSLWSGGNTGELFF. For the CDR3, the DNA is TGTGCCAGCAGCTTATGGTCGGGAGGGAACACCGGGGAGCTGTTTTTT. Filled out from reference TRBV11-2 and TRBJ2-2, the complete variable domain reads EAGVAQSPRYKIIEKRQSVAFWCNPISGHATLYWYQQILGQGPKLLIQFQNNGVVDDSQLPKDRFSAERLKGVDSTLKIQPAKLEDSAVYLCASSLWSGGNTGELFFGEGSRLTVL.

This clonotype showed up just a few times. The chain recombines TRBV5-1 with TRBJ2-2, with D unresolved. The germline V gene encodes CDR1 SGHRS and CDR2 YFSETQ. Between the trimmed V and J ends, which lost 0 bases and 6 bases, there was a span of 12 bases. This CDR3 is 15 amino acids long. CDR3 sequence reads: CASSLAGTAAGELFF. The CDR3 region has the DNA TGCGCCAGCAGCTTGGCCGGCACCGCCGCCGGGGAGCTGTTTTTT. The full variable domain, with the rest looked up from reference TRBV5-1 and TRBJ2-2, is KAGVTQTPRYLIKTRGQQVTLSCSPISGHRSVSWYQQTPGQGLQFLFEYFSETQRNKGNFPGRFSGRQFSNSRSEMNVSTLELGDSALYLCASSLAGTAAGELFFGEGSRLTVL.

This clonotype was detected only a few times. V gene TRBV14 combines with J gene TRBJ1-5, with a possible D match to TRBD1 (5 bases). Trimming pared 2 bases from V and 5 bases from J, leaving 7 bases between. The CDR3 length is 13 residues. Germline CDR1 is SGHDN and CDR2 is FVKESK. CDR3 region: CASSQQGHQPQHF. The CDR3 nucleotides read TGTGCCAGCAGCCAACAGGGTCATCAGCCCCAGCATTTT.

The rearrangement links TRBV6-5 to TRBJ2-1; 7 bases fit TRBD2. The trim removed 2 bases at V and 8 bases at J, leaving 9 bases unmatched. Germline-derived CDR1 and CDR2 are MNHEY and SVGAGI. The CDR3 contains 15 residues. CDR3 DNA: TGTGCCAGCAGTTACGACGGGACTAACGGCCATGAGCAGTTCTTC. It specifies CASSYDGTNGHEQFF.

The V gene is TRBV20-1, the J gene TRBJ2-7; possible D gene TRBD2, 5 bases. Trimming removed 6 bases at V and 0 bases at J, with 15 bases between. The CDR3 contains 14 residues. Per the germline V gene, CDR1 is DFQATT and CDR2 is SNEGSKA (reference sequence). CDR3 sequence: CSAITGISSYEQYF. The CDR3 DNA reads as TGCAGTGCCATAACGGGGATAAGCTCCTACGAGCAGTACTTC.

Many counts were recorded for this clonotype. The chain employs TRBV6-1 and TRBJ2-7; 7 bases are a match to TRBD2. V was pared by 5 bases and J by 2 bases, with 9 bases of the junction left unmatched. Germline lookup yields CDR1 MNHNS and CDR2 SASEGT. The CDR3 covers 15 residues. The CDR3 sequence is CASSPLGGGAYEQYF. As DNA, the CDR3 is TGTGCCAGCAGTCCCTTGGGCGGGGGAGCCTACGAGCAGTACTTC.

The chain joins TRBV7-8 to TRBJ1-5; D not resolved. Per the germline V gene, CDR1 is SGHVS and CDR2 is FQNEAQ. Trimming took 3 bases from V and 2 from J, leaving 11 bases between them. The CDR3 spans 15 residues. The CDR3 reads CASSLGWEGNQPQHF. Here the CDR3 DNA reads TGTGCCAGCAGCTTGGGGTGGGAGGGCAATCAGCCCCAGCATTTT.

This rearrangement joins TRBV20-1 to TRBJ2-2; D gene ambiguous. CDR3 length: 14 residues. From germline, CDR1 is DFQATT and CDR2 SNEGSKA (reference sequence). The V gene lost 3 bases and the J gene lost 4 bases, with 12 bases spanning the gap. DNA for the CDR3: TGCAGTGCTAGCATAGCTGCTGGCACCGGGGAGCTGTTTTTT. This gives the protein CSASIAAGTGELFF.

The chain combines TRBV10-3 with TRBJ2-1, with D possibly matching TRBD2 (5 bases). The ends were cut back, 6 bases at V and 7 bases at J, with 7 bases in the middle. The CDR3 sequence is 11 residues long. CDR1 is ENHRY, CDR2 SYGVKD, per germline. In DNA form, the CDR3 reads TGTGCCATCAGGAGGGTGAATGAGCAGTTCTTC. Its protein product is CAIRRVNEQFF.

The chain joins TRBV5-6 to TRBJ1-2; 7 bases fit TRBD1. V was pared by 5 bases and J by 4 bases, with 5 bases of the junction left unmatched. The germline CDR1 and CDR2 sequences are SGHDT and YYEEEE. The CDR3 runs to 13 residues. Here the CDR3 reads CASRRGQAYGYTF. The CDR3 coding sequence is TGTGCCAGCAGGAGAGGACAGGCCTATGGCTACACCTTC.

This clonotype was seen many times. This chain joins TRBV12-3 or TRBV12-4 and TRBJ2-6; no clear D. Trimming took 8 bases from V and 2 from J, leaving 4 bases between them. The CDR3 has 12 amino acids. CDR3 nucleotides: TGTGCCAGCGGTACTGGGGCCAACGTCCTGACTTTC. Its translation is CASGTGANVLTF.

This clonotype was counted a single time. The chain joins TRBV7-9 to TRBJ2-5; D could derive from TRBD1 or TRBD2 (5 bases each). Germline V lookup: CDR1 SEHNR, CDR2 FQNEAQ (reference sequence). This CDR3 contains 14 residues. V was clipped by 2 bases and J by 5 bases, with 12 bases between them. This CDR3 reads CASSLLLGVETQYF. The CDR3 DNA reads TGTGCCAGCAGCTTACTCCTGGGGGTGGAGACCCAGTACTTC.

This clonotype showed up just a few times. The CDR3 region has the DNA TGTGCCAGTAGTATGAGGAGTTCTAGCACAGATACGCAGTATTTT. Its protein is CASSMRSSSTDTQYF. The chain carries TRBV19 and TRBJ2-3; D uncertain. V lost 3 bases to trimming and J lost 0 bases, with 10 bases between them. Germline V gene lookup returns CDR1 LNHDA and CDR2 SQIVND (reference sequence). CDR3 length: 15 residues.

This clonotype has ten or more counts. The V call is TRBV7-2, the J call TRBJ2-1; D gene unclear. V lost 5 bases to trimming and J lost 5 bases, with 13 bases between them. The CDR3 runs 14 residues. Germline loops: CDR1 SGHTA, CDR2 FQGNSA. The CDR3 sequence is CASSLKYRDNEQFF. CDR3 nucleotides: TGTGCCAGCAGCCTCAAGTACCGGGACAATGAGCAGTTCTTC.